What follows is one T cell receptor beta chain and its context. No antigen is known for it. The PCR contained 60 Vbeta and 13 Jbeta primers. Sequencing used immunoSEQ multiplex PCR; TCRdb keeps in-frame clones, though not all of them. Of 150,000 to 200,000 clones listed, around 87% are singletons. These data originate in a study of cytomegalovirus exposure and HLA in healthy donors. Notes on the study in general: Common viral pathogens seemed, in a later analysis, to connect with several of the most significant clusters. A later analysis reportedly found fewer N-insertions in an Asian-associated ancestry cluster than the roughly 730-donor mean.

Germline lookup yields CDR1 SNHLY and CDR2 FYNNEI. The CDR3 totals 14 residues. The chain has TRBV2 and TRBJ2-5; 10 bases line up with TRBD1. The DNA end lines up better with TRBJ2-7; the J call may be wrong. Sequenced sample: PBMCs. This receptor was obtained from a woman aged 18-29 years in good health and CMV-seronegative. CDR3 nucleotides: TGTGCCAGCAGTTCGGACAGGGGGTACCACGAGCAGTACTTC. Protein: CASSSDRGYHEQYF.